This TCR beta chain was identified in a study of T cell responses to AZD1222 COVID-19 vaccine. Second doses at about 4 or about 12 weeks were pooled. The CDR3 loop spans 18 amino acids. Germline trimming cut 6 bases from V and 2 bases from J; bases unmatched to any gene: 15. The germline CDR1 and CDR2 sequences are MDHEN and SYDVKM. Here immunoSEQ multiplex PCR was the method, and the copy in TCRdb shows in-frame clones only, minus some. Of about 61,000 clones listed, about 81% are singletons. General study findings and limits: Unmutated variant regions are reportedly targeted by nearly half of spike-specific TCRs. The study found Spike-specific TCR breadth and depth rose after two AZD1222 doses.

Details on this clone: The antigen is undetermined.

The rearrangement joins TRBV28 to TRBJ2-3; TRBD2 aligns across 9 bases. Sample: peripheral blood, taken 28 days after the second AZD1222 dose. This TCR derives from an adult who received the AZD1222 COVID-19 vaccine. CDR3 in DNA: TGTGCCAGCAGCCCCCTCAAAACTAGCGGGTCCTTCACAGATACGCAGTATTTT. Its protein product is CASSPLKTSGSFTDTQYF.